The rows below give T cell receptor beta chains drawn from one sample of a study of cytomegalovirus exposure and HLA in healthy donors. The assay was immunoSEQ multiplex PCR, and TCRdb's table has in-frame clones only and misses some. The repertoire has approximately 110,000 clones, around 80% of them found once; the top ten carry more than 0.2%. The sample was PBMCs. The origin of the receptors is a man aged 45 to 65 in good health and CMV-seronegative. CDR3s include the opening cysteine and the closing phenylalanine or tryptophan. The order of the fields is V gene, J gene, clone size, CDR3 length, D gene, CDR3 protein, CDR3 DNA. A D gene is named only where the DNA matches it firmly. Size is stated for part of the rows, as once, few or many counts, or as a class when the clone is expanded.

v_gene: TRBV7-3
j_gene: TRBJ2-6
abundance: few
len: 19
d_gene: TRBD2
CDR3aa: CASSLGTSGLSSGANVLTF
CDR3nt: TGTGCCAGCAGCCTTGGGACTAGCGGGCTAAGCTCTGGGGCCAACGTCCTGACTTTC

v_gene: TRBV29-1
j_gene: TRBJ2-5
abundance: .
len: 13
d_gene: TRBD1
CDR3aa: CSVHITGEETQYF
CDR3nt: TGCAGCGTTCACATTACAGGGGAGGAGACCCAGTACTTC

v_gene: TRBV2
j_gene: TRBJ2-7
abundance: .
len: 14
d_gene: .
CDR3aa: CASTVGTGPFQQYF
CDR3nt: TGTGCCAGCACCGTCGGCACAGGGCCCTTTCAGCAGTACTTC

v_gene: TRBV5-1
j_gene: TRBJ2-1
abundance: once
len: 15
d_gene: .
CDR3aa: CASSLEGQRYNEQFF
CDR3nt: TGCGCCAGCAGCTTGGAAGGACAGCGTTACAATGAGCAGTTCTTC

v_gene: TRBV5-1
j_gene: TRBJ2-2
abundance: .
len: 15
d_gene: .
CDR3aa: CASSPRGRNTGELFF
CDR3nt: TGCGCCAGCAGCCCCAGGGGAAGGAACACCGGGGAGCTGTTTTTT

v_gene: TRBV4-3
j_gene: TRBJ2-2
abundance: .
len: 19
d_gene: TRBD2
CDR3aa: CASSQDVLAGVGNTGELFF
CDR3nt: TGCGCCAGCAGCCAAGATGTACTAGCGGGAGTAGGGAACACCGGGGAGCTGTTTTTT

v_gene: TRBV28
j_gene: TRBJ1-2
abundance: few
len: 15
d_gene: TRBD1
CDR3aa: CASSYANDRGLGYTF
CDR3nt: TGTGCCAGCAGCTATGCCAACGACAGGGGACTTGGCTACACCTTC

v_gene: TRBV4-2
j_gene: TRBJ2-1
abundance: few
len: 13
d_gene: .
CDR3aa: CASSQEINNEQFF
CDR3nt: TGTGCCAGCAGCCAAGAAATTAACAATGAGCAGTTCTTC

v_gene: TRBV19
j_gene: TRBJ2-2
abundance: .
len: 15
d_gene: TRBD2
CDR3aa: CASSRASGYTGELFF
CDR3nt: TGTGCCAGTAGTAGGGCTAGCGGCTACACCGGGGAGCTGTTTTTT

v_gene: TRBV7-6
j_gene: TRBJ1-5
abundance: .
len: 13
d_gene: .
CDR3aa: CASSLWGDQPQHF
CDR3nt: TGTGCCAGCAGCTTATGGGGGGATCAGCCCCAGCATTTT

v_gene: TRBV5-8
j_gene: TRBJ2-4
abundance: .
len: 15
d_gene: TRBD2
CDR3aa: CASSRASGITNIQYF
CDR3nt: TGTGCCAGCAGTCGGGCTAGCGGGATAACGAACATTCAGTACTTC

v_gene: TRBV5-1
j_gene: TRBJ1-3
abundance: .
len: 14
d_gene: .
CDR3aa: CASSLAGSGNTIYF
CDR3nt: TGCGCCAGCAGCTTGGCGGGGTCTGGAAACACCATATATTTT

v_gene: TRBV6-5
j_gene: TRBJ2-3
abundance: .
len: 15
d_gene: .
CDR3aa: CASSYGSGYTDTQYF
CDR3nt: TGTGCCAGCAGTTACGGGAGCGGGTACACAGATACGCAGTATTTT

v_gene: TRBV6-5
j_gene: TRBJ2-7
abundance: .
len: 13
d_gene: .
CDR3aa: CASSSGSYYEQYF
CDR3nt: TGTGCCAGCAGCTCCGGGTCGTACTACGAGCAGTACTTC

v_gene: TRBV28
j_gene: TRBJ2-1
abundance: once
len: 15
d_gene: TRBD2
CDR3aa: CASLVSGSSYNEQFF
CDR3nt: TGTGCCAGCTTGGTGAGCGGGAGCTCCTACAATGAGCAGTTCTTC

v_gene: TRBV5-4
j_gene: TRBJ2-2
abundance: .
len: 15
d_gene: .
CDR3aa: CASSPRVTNTGELFF
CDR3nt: TGTGCCAGCAGCCCCAGGGTGACGAACACCGGGGAGCTGTTTTTT

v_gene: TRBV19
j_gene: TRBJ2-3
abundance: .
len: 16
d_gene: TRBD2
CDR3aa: CASSIPSGRGGHTQYF
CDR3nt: TGTGCCAGTAGTATCCCCTCCGGGAGGGGAGGGCATACGCAGTATTTT

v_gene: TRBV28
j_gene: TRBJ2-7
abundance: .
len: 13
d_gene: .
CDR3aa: CASSLLREYEQYF
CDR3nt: TGTGCCAGCAGTTTATTACGAGAATACGAGCAGTACTTC

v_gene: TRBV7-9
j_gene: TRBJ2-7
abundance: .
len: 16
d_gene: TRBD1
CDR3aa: CASSLFFGGQGAEQYF
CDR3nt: TGTGCCAGCAGCTTATTTTTCGGCGGACAGGGGGCCGAGCAGTACTTC

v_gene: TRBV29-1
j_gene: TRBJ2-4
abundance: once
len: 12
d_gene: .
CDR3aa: CSAGQTKNIQYF
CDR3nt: TGCAGCGCTGGACAGACCAAAAACATTCAGTACTTC

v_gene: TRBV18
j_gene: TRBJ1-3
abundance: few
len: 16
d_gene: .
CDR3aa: CASSLAGLISGNTIYF
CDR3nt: TGTGCCAGCTCACTTGCGGGACTGATCTCTGGAAACACCATATATTTT

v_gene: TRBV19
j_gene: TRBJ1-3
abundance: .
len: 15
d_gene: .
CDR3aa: CASIGPRVEGNTIYF
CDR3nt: TGTGCCAGTATCGGTCCACGTGTCGAGGGAAACACCATATATTTT

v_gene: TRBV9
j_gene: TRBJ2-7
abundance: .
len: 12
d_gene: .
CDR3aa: CASSVGQSEQYF
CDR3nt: TGTGCCAGCAGCGTAGGACAGTCCGAGCAGTACTTC

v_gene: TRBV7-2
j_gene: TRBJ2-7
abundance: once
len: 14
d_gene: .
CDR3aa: CASAAINREYEQYF
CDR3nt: TGTGCCAGCGCGGCAATCAACCGAGAATACGAGCAGTACTTC

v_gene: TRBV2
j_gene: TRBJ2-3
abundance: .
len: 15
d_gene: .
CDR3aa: CANFLRRGTTDTQYF
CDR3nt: TGTGCCAACTTTCTACGGCGGGGAACCACAGATACGCAGTATTTT

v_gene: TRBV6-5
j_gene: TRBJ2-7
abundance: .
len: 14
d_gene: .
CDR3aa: CASRVQGLSYEQYF
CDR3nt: TGTGCCAGCAGGGTACAGGGTCTTTCCTACGAGCAGTACTTC

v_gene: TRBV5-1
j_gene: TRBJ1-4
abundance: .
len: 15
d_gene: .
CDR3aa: CASSLYRGPNEKLFF
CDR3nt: TGCGCCAGCAGCTTGTATAGGGGCCCCAATGAAAAACTGTTTTTT

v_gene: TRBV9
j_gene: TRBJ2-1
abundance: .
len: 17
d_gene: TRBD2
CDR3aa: CASSFPSSGASYNEQFF
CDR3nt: TGTGCCAGCAGCTTTCCATCTAGCGGGGCCTCCTACAATGAGCAGTTCTTC

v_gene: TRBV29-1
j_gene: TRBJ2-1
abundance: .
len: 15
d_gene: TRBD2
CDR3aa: CSVGRSGREGREQFF
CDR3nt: TGCAGCGTGGGGCGATCGGGGCGGGAGGGCCGGGAGCAGTTCTTC

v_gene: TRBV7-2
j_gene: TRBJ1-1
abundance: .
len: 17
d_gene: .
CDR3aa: CASSSPIYRETNTEAFF
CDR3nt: TGTGCCAGCTCTTCTCCCATCTACAGGGAAACGAACACTGAAGCTTTCTTT

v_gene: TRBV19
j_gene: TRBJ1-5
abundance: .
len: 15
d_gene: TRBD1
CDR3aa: CASSFGQGGHQPQHF
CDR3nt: TGTGCCAGTAGTTTCGGACAGGGGGGACATCAGCCCCAGCATTTT

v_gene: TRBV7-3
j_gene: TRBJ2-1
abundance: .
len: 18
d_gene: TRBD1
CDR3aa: CASSLGPGQVVSYNEQFF
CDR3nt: TGTGCCAGCAGCTTAGGTCCGGGACAGGTAGTCTCCTACAATGAGCAGTTCTTC

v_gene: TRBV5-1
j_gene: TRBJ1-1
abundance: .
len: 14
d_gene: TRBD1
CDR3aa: CASRKGTGGCEAFF
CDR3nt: TGCGCCAGCAGAAAAGGGACAGGGGGATGTGAAGCTTTCTTT

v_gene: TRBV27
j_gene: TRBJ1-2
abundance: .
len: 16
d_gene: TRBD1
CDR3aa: CASSLVHTGERDGYTF
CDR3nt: TGTGCCAGCAGTTTAGTTCACACAGGGGAAAGGGATGGCTACACCTTC

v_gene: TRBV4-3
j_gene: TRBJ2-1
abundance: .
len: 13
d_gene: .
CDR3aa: CASSQDFMASPFF
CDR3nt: TGCGCCAGCAGCCAAGATTTCATGGCATCCCCGTTCTTC

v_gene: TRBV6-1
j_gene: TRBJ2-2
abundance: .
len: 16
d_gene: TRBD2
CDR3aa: CARSVSLAGGTGELFF
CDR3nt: TGTGCCCGCAGTGTATCACTAGCGGGAGGAACCGGGGAGCTGTTTTTT

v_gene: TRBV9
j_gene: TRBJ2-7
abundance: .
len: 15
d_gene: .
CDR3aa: CASSVAAGWDYEQYF
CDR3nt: TGTGCCAGCAGCGTAGCGGCAGGGTGGGATTACGAGCAGTACTTC

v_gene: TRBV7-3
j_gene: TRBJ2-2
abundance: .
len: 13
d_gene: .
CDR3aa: CASSLVLAGELFF
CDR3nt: TGTGCCAGCAGCTTAGTTTTAGCCGGGGAGCTGTTTTTT

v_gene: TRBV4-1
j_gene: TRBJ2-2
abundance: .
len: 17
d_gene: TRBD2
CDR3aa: CASSRTRSGGRPGELFF
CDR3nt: TGCGCCAGCAGCCGGACAAGGTCGGGGGGGCGTCCCGGGGAGCTGTTTTTT

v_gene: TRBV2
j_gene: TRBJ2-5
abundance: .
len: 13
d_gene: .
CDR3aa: CARGGFGLETQYF
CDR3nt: TGTGCCAGGGGCGGGTTCGGTCTTGAGACCCAGTACTTC

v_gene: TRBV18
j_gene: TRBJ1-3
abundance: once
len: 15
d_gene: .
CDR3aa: CASSPIMADWNTIYF
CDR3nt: TGTGCCAGCTCACCTATTATGGCAGACTGGAACACCATATATTTT